The clone carrying this T cell receptor beta chain was seen only a few times. Its antigen is unknown. The data were taken from a study of response to subunit inactivated influenza vaccine. General observations from the study: Each seasonal influenza vaccination, the authors suggested, recruits few new T cells.

TCRdb re-analysed the RT-PCR reads in MiXCR, keeping a single row per CDR3 protein. The repertoire consists of more than 450,000 distinct CDR3 sequences, with about an eighth occurring once and the leading ten covering 10% to 13%. Per germline, CDR1 SGHAT and CDR2 FQNNGV. V dropped 2 bases and J dropped 5 bases, with 9 bases sitting between them. The CDR3 has 13 amino acids. The receptor was isolated from a man between 50 and 59 years old who received an inactivated influenza vaccine. This material consisted of PBMCs from blood, taken on the day of vaccination. This chain connects TRBV11-2 to TRBJ1-1; D gene unclear. The CDR3 reads CASSLNVGTEAFF. Written as DNA, the CDR3 is TGTGCCAGCAGCTTAAATGTCGGGACTGAAGCTTTCTTT.